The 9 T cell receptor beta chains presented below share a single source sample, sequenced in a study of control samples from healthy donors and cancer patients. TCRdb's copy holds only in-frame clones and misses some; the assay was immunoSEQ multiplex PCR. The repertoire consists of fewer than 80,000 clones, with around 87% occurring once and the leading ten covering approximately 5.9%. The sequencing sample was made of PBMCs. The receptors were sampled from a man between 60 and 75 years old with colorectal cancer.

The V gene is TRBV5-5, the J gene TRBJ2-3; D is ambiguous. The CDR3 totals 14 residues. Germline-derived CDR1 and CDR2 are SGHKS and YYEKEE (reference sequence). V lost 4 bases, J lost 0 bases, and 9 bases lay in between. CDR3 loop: CASSPFSSTDTQYF. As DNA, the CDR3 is TGTGCCAGCAGCCCCTTCTCTAGCACAGATACGCAGTATTTT.

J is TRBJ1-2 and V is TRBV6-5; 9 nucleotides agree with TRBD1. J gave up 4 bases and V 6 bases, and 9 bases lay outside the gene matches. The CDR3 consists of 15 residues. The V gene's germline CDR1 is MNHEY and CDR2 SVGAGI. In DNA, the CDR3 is TGTGCCAGCAGAGGATCAGGACAGGGGCCCTATGGCTACACCTTC. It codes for CASRGSGQGPYGYTF.

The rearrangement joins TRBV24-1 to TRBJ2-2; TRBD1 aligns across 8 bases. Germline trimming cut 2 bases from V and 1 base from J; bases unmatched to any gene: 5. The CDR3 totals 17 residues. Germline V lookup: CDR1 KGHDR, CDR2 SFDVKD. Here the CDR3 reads CATSDSTGTGNTGELFF. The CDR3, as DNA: TGTGCCACCAGTGATTCAACCGGGACAGGGAACACCGGGGAGCTGTTTTTT.

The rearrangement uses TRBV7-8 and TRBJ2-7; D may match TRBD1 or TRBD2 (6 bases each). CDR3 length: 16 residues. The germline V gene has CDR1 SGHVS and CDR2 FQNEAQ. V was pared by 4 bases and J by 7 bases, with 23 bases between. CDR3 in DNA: TGTGCCAGCAGCTCGACATGGGGGGCGGGGCTTGGTGAGCAGTACTTC. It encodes CASSSTWGAGLGEQYF.

This CDR3 reads CASSDRTGSNEQFF. The DNA for the CDR3 is TGTGCCAGCAGTGATAGGACGGGGTCTAATGAGCAGTTCTTC. The chain employs TRBV2 and TRBJ2-1; possible D gene TRBD2, 5 bases. The CDR3 extends over 14 amino acids. V lost 3 bases and J lost 7, with 13 bases in between. Germline V gene lookup returns CDR1 SNHLY and CDR2 FYNNEI.

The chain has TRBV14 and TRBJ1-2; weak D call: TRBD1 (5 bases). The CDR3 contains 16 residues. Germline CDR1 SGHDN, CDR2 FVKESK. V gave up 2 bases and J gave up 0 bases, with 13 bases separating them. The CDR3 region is CASSQKPGTANYGYTF. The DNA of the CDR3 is TGTGCCAGCAGCCAAAAACCCGGGACGGCTAACTATGGCTACACCTTC.

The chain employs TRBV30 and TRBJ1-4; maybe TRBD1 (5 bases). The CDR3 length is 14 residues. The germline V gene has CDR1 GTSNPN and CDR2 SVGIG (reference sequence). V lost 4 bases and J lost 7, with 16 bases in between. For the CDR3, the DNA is TGTGCCTGGAAGGGACGCCCCGGGTCTGAAAAACTGTTTTTT. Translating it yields CAWKGRPGSEKLFF.

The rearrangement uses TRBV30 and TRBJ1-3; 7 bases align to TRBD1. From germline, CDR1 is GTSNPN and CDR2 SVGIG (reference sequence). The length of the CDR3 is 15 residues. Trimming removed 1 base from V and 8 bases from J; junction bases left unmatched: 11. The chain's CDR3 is CAWSGTGDLRYTIYF. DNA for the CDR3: TGTGCCTGGAGTGGGACAGGTGACCTTAGGTACACCATATATTTT.

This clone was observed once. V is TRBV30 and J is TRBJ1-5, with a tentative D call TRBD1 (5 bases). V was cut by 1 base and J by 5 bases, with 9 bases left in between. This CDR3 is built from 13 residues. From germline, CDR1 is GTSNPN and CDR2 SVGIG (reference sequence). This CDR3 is CAWSGQPDQPQHF. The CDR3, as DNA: TGTGCCTGGAGTGGACAGCCCGATCAGCCCCAGCATTTT.